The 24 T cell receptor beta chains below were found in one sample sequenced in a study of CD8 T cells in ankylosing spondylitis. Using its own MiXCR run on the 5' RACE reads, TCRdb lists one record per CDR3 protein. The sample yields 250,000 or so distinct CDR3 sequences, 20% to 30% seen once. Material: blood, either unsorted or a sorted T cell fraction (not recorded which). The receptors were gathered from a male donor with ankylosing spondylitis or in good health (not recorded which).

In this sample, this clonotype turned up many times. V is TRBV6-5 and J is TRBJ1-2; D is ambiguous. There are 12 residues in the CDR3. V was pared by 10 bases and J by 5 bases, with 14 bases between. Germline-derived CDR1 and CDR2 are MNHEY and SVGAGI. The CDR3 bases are TGTGCCACCCGACCTTATGGGTATGGCTACACCTTC. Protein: CATRPYGYGYTF.

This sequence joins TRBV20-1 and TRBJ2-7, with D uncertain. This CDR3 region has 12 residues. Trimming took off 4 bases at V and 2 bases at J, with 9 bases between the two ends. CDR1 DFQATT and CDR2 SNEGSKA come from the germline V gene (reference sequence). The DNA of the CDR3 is TGCAGTGCTACCGACCGTACCTACGAGCAGTACTTC. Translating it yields CSATDRTYEQYF.

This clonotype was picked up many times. DNA of the CDR3: TGTGCCATCAGTGAGTTTGAGCAAGAGACCCAGTACTTC. It encodes CAISEFEQETQYF. The chain carries TRBV10-3 and TRBJ2-5; unclear D gene. The germline V gene has CDR1 ENHRY and CDR2 SYGVKD. The CDR3 is made up of 13 amino acids. V shed 1 base and J shed 2 bases, with 5 bases lying between them.

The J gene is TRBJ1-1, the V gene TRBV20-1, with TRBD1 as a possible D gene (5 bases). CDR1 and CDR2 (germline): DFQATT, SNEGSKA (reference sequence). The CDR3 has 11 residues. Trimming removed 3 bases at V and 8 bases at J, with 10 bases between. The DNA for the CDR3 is TGCAGTGCTAGGAGACAGCGAGAAGCTTTCTTT. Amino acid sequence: CSARRQREAFF.

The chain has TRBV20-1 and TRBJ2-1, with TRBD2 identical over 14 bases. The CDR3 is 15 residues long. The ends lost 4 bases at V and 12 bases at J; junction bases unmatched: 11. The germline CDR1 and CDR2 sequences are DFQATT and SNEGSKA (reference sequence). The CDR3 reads CSANTQGLAGAGQFF. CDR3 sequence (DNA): TGCAGTGCTAATACCCAGGGACTAGCGGGGGCTGGGCAGTTCTTC.

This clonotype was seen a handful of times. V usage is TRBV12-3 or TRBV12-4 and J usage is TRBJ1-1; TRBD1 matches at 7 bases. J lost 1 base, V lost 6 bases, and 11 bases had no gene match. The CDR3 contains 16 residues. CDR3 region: CASSRRSTGKNTEAFF. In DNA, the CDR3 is TGTGCCAGCAGCCGGCGATCGACAGGGAAGAACACTGAAGCTTTCTTT.

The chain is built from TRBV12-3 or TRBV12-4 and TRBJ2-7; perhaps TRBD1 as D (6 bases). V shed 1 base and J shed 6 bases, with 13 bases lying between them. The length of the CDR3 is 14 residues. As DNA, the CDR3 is TGTGCCAGCAGTTTAGGGACACAGGGAAGCGAGCAGTACTTC. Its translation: CASSLGTQGSEQYF.

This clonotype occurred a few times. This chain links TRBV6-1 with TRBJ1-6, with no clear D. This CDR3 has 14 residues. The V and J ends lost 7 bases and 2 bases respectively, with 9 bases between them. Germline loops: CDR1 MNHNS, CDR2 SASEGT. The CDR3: CASTTGTYNSPLHF. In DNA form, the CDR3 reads TGTGCCAGCACCACGGGCACCTATAATTCACCCCTCCACTTT.

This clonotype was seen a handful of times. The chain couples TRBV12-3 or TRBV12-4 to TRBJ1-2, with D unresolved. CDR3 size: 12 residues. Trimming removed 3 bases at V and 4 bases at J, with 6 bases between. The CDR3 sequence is CASSFSAYGYTF. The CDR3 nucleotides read TGTGCCAGCAGTTTTAGCGCCTATGGCTACACCTTC.

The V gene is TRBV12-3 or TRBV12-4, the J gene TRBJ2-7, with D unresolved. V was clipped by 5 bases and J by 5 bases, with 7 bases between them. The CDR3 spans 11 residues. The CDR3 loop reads CASSLRNEQYF. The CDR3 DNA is TGTGCCAGCAGTCTTCGGAACGAGCAGTACTTC.

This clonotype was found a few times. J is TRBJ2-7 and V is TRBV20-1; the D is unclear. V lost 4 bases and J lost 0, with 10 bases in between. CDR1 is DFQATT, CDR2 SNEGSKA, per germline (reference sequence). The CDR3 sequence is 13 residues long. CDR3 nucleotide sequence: TGCAGTGCTATGTACACTCCCTCCTACGAGCAGTACTTC. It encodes CSAMYTPSYEQYF.

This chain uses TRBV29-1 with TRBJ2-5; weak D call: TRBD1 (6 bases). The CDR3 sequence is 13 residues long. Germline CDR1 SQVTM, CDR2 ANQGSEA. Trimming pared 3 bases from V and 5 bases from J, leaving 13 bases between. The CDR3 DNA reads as TGCAGCGTTGATGGGGGCCTGGTGGAGACCCAGTACTTC. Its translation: CSVDGGLVETQYF.

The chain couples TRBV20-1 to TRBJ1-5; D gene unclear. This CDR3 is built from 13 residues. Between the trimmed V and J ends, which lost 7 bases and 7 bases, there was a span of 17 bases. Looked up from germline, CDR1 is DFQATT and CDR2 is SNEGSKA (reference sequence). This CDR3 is CSVKQNLKQPQHF. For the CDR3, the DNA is TGCAGTGTAAAGCAGAACCTCAAGCAGCCCCAGCATTTT.

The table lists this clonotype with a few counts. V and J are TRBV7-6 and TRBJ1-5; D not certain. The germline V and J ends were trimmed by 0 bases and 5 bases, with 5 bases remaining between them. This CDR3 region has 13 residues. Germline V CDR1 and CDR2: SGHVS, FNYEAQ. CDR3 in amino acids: CASSLAPDQPQHF. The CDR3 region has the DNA TGTGCCAGCAGCTTAGCGCCAGATCAGCCCCAGCATTTT.

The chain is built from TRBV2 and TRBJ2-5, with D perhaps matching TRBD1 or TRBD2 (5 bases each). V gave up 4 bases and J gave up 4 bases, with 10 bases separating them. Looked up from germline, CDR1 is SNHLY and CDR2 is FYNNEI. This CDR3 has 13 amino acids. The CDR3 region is CASSVQRGETQYF. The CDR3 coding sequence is TGTGCCAGCAGTGTCCAGAGGGGAGAGACCCAGTACTTC.

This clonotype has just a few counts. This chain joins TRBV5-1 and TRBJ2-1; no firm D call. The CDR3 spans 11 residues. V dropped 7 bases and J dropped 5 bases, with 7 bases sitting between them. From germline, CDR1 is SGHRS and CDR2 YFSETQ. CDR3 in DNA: TGCGCCAGCCTCGGGCACAATGAGCAGTTCTTC. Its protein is CASLGHNEQFF.

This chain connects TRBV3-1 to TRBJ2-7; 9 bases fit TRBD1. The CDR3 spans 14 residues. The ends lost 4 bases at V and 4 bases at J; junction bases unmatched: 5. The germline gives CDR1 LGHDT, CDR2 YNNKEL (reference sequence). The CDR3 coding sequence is TGTGCCAGCAGCCTCGGGACAGGGTGGTACGAGCAGTACTTC. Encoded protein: CASSLGTGWYEQYF.

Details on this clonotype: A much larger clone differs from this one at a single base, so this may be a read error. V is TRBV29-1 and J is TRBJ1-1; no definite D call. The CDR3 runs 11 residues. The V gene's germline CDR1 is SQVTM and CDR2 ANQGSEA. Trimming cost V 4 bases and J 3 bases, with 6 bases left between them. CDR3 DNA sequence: TGCAGCGTTGGGGCGTACACTGAAGCTTTCTTT. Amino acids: CSVGAYTEAFF.

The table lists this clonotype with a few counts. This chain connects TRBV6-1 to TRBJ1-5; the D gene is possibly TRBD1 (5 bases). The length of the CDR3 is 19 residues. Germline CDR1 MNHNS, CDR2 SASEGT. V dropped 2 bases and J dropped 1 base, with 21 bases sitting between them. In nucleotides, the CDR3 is TGTGCCAGCAGTGAACGGGAGGGGTCCGCCAGAATCAGCAATCAGCCCCAGCATTTT. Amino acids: CASSEREGSARISNQPQHF.

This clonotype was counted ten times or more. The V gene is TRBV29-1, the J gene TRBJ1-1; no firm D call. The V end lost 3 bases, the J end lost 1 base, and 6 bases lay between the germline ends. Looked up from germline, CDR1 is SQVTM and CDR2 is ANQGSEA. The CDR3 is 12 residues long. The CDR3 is CSVEPANTEAFF. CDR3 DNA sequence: TGCAGCGTTGAGCCGGCGAACACTGAAGCTTTCTTT.

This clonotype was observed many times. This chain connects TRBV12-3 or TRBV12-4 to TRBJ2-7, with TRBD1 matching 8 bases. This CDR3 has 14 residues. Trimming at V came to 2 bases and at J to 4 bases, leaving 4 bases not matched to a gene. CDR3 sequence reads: CASSLRTGSYEQYF. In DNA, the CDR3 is TGTGCCAGCAGTTTAAGGACAGGGTCGTACGAGCAGTACTTC.

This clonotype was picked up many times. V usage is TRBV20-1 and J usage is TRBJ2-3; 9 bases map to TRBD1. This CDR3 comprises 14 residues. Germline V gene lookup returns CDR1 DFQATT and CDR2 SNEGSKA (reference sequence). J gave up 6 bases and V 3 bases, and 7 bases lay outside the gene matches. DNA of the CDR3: TGCAGTGCTAGGGGGGACAGGGTTCGCGATACGCAGTATTTT. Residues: CSARGDRVRDTQYF.

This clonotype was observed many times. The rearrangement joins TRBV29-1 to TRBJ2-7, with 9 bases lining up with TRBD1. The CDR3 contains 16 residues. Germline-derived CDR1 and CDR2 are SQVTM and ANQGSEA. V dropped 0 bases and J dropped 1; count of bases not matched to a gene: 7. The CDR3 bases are TGCAGCGTTGAAGAAGGGGTGGGGACAGGGTCCTACGAGCAGTACTTC. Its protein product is CSVEEGVGTGSYEQYF.

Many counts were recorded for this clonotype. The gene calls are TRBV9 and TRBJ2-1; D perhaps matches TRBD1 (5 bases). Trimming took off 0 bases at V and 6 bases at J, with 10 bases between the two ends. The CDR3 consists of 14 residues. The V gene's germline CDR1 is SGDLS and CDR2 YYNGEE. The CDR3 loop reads CASSVDRRGNEQFF. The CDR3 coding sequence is TGTGCCAGCAGCGTAGATAGAAGGGGCAATGAGCAGTTCTTC.